This passage covers 27 T cell receptor beta chains from one sample sequenced in a study of T cells in Graves' hyperthyroidism and ophthalmopathy. Researchers took RNA transcripts and amplified the TCR beta CDR3 regions from them. First-round RT-PCR targeting the TCR CDR3 was performed with the HTBI primer set. MiXCR, run by TCRdb on the multiplex PCR reads, gives a single entry per CDR3 protein. The profile shows about half a million distinct CDR3 sequences, approximately 16% of them singletons. The sequenced sample was blood. These receptors were collected from a woman between 25 and 40 years old with Graves' ophthalmopathy.

A single count supports this clonotype. The J gene is TRBJ2-1, the V gene TRBV4-3; D is ambiguous. The CDR3 length is 13 residues. Germline loops: CDR1 LGHNA, CDR2 YSLEER. Trimming removed 0 bases at V and 5 bases at J, with 5 bases between. The CDR3 DNA sequence: TGCGCCAGCAGCCAAGAACTGCACAATGAGCAGTTCTTC. As protein: CASSQELHNEQFF.

In the case of this clonotype: A junction end diverges from the germline sequence, so it may reflect a read error. This rearrangement joins TRBV2 to TRBJ2-7; 8 positions agree with TRBD1. Germline-derived CDR1 and CDR2 are SNHLY and FYNNEI. The CDR3 consists of 14 residues. The CDR3 loop reads CAISPTGGPYEQYF. For the CDR3, the DNA is TGTGCCATCAGTCCCACAGGGGGACCTTACGAGCAGTACTTC.

The chain couples TRBV19 to TRBJ2-7; 8 bases align to TRBD1. Germline V gene sequence: CDR1 LNHDA, CDR2 SQIVND (reference sequence). This CDR3 spans 14 amino acids. The V segment lost 8 bases and the J segment 0 bases; nucleotides outside the gene matches: 6. The CDR3 here is CASSPGQASYEQYF. The CDR3 DNA follows: TGTGCCAGTTCTCCGGGACAGGCCTCCTACGAGCAGTACTTC.

There are a few counts of this clonotype. The chain uses TRBV10-1 and TRBJ1-1; D uncertain. Germline assignment: CDR1 WNHNN and CDR2 SYGVQD (reference sequence). The CDR3 is 14 residues long. V lost 0 bases to trimming and J lost 1 base, with 6 bases between them. Here the CDR3 reads CASSESAGNTEAFF. DNA for the CDR3: TGCGCCAGCAGTGAGTCGGCAGGGAACACTGAAGCTTTCTTT.

This clonotype was seen ten or more times. The chain uses TRBV27 and TRBJ2-2; TRBD1 matches 8 bases. Germline V gives CDR1 MNHEY, CDR2 SMNVEV (reference sequence). V gave up 2 bases and J gave up 3 bases; unmatched junction bases: 14. The CDR3 runs to 19 residues. CDR3 nucleotides: TGTGCCAGCAGTTTAGCGTGGCAGGGGGCGACCCACTACACCGGGGAGCTGTTTTTT. As protein: CASSLAWQGATHYTGELFF.

Many counts were recorded for this clonotype. V usage is TRBV4-1 and J usage is TRBJ2-5; D ambiguous. Per germline, CDR1 MGHRA and CDR2 YSYEKL. V lost 0 bases and J lost 9, with 8 bases in between. This CDR3 is built from 12 residues. The CDR3 nucleotides are TGCGCCAGCAGCCAAGATTATAGCTCCCAGTACTTC. Translating it yields CASSQDYSSQYF.

This clonotype was seen repeatedly, ten times or more. V and J are TRBV10-3 and TRBJ2-7; D not certain. Germline CDR1 and CDR2: ENHRY and SYGVKD. The CDR3 is 12 amino acids. Trimming removed 2 bases at V and 1 base at J, with 3 bases between. The chain's CDR3 is CAISERSYEQYF. The CDR3 nucleotides read TGTGCCATCAGTGAGAGGTCCTACGAGCAGTACTTC.

V is TRBV19 and J is TRBJ2-1; 12 bases match TRBD2. Germline V CDR1 and CDR2: LNHDA, SQIVND (reference sequence). The CDR3 loop spans 16 amino acids. Losses at the gene ends were 3 bases for V and 6 bases for J; bases not matched to a gene: 6. CDR3 amino acids: CASSIRLAGASNEQFF. The CDR3 nucleotides read TGTGCCAGTAGTATCAGACTAGCGGGAGCCAGCAATGAGCAGTTCTTC.

This clonotype was counted many times. This chain joins TRBV28 and TRBJ1-5; D not certain. CDR3 length: 12 residues. In germline, CDR1 is MDHEN, CDR2 SYDVKM. With 6 bases removed from V and 2 bases from J, the gap between germline ends came to 5 bases. CDR3 nucleotides: TGTGCCAGCAGGATAGGCAATCAGCCCCAGCATTTT. Translating it yields CASRIGNQPQHF. Supplemented by reference TRBV28 and TRBJ1-5, the full variable domain reads DVKVTQSSRYLVKRTGEKVFLECVQDMDHENMFWYRQDPGLGLRLIYFSYDVKMKEKGDIPEGYSVSREKKERFSLILESASTNQTSMYLCASRIGNQPQHFGDGTRLSIL.

This clonotype was seen only a few times. The rearrangement joins TRBV20-1 to TRBJ2-7; perhaps TRBD2 as D (7 bases). This CDR3 region has 13 residues. Trimming left V 6 bases short and J 0 bases short, with 12 bases between. CDR1 is DFQATT, CDR2 SNEGSKA, per germline (reference sequence). The DNA for the CDR3 is TGCAGTGCCCTCCGGGGGGCCTCCTACGAGCAGTACTTC. It encodes CSALRGASYEQYF.

This clonotype was counted only a few times. The CDR3 reads CASKGNIAFF. Here the CDR3 DNA reads TGTGCCAGCAAGGGTAACATAGCTTTCTTT. V and J are TRBV13 and TRBJ1-1; D not resolved. Trimming removed 7 bases from V and 10 bases from J, with 10 bases in between. This CDR3 has 10 residues. Germline loops: CDR1 PRHDT, CDR2 FYEKMQ (reference sequence).

The genes are TRBV5-5 and TRBJ1-1; D ambiguous. V dropped 2 bases and J dropped 4 bases, with 12 bases sitting between them. The CDR3 contains 14 residues. Germline-derived CDR1 and CDR2 are SGHKS and YYEKEE (reference sequence). The CDR3 loop reads CASSFQFYSTEAFF. For the CDR3, the DNA is TGTGCCAGCAGCTTTCAATTTTATAGCACTGAAGCTTTCTTT. Using reference TRBV5-5 and TRBJ1-1 for the parts outside the CDR3, the full variable domain is DAGVTQSPTHLIKTRGQQVTLRCSPISGHKSVSWYQQVLGQGPQFIFQYYEKEERGRGNFPDRFSARQFPNYSSELNVNALLLGDSALYLCASSFQFYSTEAFFGQGTRLTVV.

The chain recombines TRBV4-3 with TRBJ2-7, with 13 nucleotides matching TRBD2. Germline values: CDR1 LGHNA, CDR2 YSLEER. V dropped 0 bases and J dropped 4; count of bases not matched to a gene: 9. This CDR3 comprises 18 residues. In DNA form, the CDR3 reads TGCGCCAGCAGCCAAGATCTATGGGGACTAGCGGGAAGGTACGAGCAGTACTTC. This codes for CASSQDLWGLAGRYEQYF.

The V and J genes are TRBV4-3 and TRBJ1-2; D call uncertain. V shed 5 bases and J shed 6 bases, with 19 bases lying between them. From germline, CDR1 is LGHNA and CDR2 YSLEER. This CDR3 comprises 15 residues. As DNA, the CDR3 is TGCGCCAGCAGCTCTGGTTGGGCAGGAATTAATGGCTACACCTTC. It encodes CASSSGWAGINGYTF.

This clonotype was counted at least ten times. The chain joins TRBV12-3 or TRBV12-4 to TRBJ2-7; D unresolved. This CDR3 comprises 12 residues. Trimming took 5 bases from V and 3 from J, leaving 8 bases between them. CDR3 in amino acids: CASSNVRYEQYF. The DNA for the CDR3 is TGTGCCAGCAGTAATGTCCGCTACGAGCAGTACTTC.

Ten or more counts support this clonotype. This rearrangement joins TRBV7-9 to TRBJ2-1; 9 bases align to TRBD2. There are 13 residues in the CDR3. Trimming cost V 11 bases and J 5 bases; bases outside gene matches: 7. Germline assignment: CDR1 SEHNR and CDR2 FQNEAQ (reference sequence). CDR3 loop: CAGGASGNNEQFF. The CDR3 DNA is TGTGCCGGGGGGGCTAGCGGGAACAATGAGCAGTTCTTC. The variable domain in full, completed from reference TRBV7-9 and TRBJ2-1, reads DTGVSQNPRHKITKRGQNVTFRCDPISEHNRLYWYRQTLGQGPEFLTYFQNEAQLEKSRLLSDRFSAERPKGSFSTLEIQRTEQGDSAMYLCAGGASGNNEQFFGPGTRLTVL.

This clonotype appeared many times. The DNA for the CDR3 is TGTGCCAGCAGACAGGGGGTCTTTGGCTACACCTTC. It specifies CASRQGVFGYTF. The chain employs TRBV6-2 or TRBV6-3 and TRBJ1-2; 8 bases map to TRBD1. CDR3 size: 12 residues. V was pared by 6 bases and J by 7 bases, with 4 bases of the junction left unmatched. Germline loops: CDR1 MNHEY, CDR2 SVGEGT.

This clonotype has a count of ten or more. In DNA, the CDR3 is TGTGCCAGCAGCCCACATCGGGAGGCTGAAGCTTTCTTT. Translated: CASSPHREAEAFF. This sequence joins TRBV3-1 and TRBJ1-1; D is undetermined. The CDR3 runs 13 residues. Trimming removed 4 bases at V and 6 bases at J, with 12 bases between. The germline CDR1 and CDR2 sequences are LGHDT and YNNKEL (reference sequence).

V gene TRBV20-1 combines with J gene TRBJ2-2; 11 bases are shared with TRBD2. Trimming removed 3 bases from V and 1 base from J; junction bases left unmatched: 7. CDR1 and CDR2 (germline): DFQATT, SNEGSKA (reference sequence). The CDR3 is 17 residues long. DNA for the CDR3: TGCAGTGCTAGCGGACTAGCGGGCGGGATGAACACCGGGGAGCTGTTTTTT. Protein product: CSASGLAGGMNTGELFF.

This clonotype showed up many times. The rearrangement joins TRBV2 to TRBJ2-3, with D perhaps given as TRBD1 or TRBD2 (5 bases each). Germline V gene lookup returns CDR1 SNHLY and CDR2 FYNNEI. The CDR3 is made up of 12 amino acids. Deletions cut 3 bases from V and 4 bases from J, with 5 bases between. Here the CDR3 DNA reads TGTGCCAGCAGTGAGGGACCAGATACGCAGTATTTT. The encoded protein is CASSEGPDTQYF.

The table lists this clonotype with many counts. The chain carries TRBV20-1 and TRBJ2-3; D is possibly TRBD1 (5 bases). This CDR3 comprises 13 residues. Trimming removed 5 bases at V and 3 bases at J, with 12 bases between. CDR1 DFQATT and CDR2 SNEGSKA come from the germline V gene (reference sequence). The CDR3 DNA follows: TGCAGTGCTCCAGGGATTGGAACAGATACGCAGTATTTT. As protein: CSAPGIGTDTQYF.

The chain has TRBV7-8 and TRBJ1-5; the D gene is possibly TRBD1 (5 bases). Germline assignment: CDR1 SGHVS and CDR2 FQNEAQ. The CDR3 spans 16 residues. V gave up 2 bases and J gave up 5 bases, with 16 bases separating them. CDR3 nucleotides: TGTGCCAGCAGCTTACGGGGGGGGACCATGGATCAGCCCCAGCATTTT. This encodes CASSLRGGTMDQPQHF.

This clonotype was seen ten or more times. This chain links TRBV5-6 with TRBJ2-7; TRBD1 matches 9 bases. Germline CDR1 reads SGHDT; CDR2 reads YYEEEE. Unmatched junction bases numbered 3, after V lost 3 bases and J lost 5 bases. This CDR3 is built from 13 residues. CDR3 DNA sequence: TGTGCCAGCAGCTCTACAGGGGGCCACGAGCAGTACTTC. Translated: CASSSTGGHEQYF.

This clonotype has ten or more counts. This chain connects TRBV5-1 to TRBJ1-2, with TRBD1 as a possible D gene (5 bases). Germline assignment: CDR1 SGHRS and CDR2 YFSETQ. The CDR3 consists of 13 residues. Deletions cut 2 bases from V and 5 bases from J, with 10 bases between. The CDR3 spells CASSLDSRYGYTF. The CDR3 coding sequence is TGCGCCAGCAGCTTAGACAGCCGGTATGGCTACACCTTC.

This clonotype was recorded at least ten times. This chain links TRBV7-9 with TRBJ1-2; D is uncertain. This CDR3 comprises 14 residues. Germline-derived CDR1 and CDR2 are SEHNR and FQNEAQ (reference sequence). Trimming cost V 5 bases and J 8 bases, with 18 bases left between them. CDR3 loop: CASSPRTGSEGYTF. The CDR3 nucleotides read TGTGCCAGCAGCCCGAGGACGGGGTCGGAAGGCTACACCTTC.

This sequence joins TRBV5-1 and TRBJ2-2; D is possibly TRBD2 (5 bases). In germline, CDR1 is SGHRS, CDR2 YFSETQ. V was cut by 3 bases and J by 4 bases, with 31 bases left in between. The CDR3 has 21 residues. CDR3 DNA: TGCGCCAGCAGCTCCCCGCGGGCGAGAGAGAGGAACCTGTATAGCACCGGGGAGCTGTTTTTT. Translated, it gives CASSSPRARERNLYSTGELFF.

This clonotype was detected many times. This chain joins TRBV7-2 and TRBJ2-1; no clear D. This CDR3 is built from 12 residues. The V gene lost 5 bases and the J gene lost 6 bases, with 8 bases spanning the gap. The V gene's germline CDR1 is SGHTA and CDR2 FQGNSA. The CDR3 nucleotides are TGTGCCAGCAGCCCCCGTTTCAATGAGCAGTTCTTC. It encodes CASSPRFNEQFF. The variable domain in full, with the rest retrieved from reference TRBV7-2 and TRBJ2-1, is GAGVSQSPSNKVTEKGKDVELRCDPISGHTALYWYRQSLGQGLEFLIYFQGNSAPDKSGLPSDRFSAERTGGSVSTLTIQRTQQEDSAVYLCASSPRFNEQFFGPGTRLTVL.